This TCR beta chain appears in the sequencing data of a study of cytomegalovirus exposure and HLA in healthy donors. Unrecorded immune exposures were likely, despite nominal health at sampling. With regard to this clone: Its antigen is unidentified.

Study observations and caveats: TRBV6-2, TRBV6-3 and other indistinguishable V segments were excluded.

The PCR employed 60 Vbeta primers together with 13 Jbeta primers. Using immunoSEQ multiplex PCR, the repertoire was profiled, and TCRdb retains in-frame clones only, with some absent. The sample lists 90,000 to 130,000 clones; around 75% were seen once. V was clipped by 0 bases and J by 5 bases, with 10 bases between them. Germline V gene data show CDR1 as MNHEY and CDR2 as SVGAGI. The CDR3 is made up of 15 amino acids. The clonotype originates from a woman in her twenties or thirties in good health and CMV-seronegative. What was sequenced was PBMCs. The rearrangement joins TRBV6-5 to TRBJ1-4, with a tentative D call TRBD1 (5 bases). In nucleotides, the CDR3 is TGTGCCAGCAGTTACTCGAGTGGGGCCAATGAAAAACTGTTTTTT. This translates into CASSYSSGANEKLFF.